This paragraph reports one T cell receptor (beta chain). Original processing methods: Reference gene primer amplification gave nucleated cell count estimates. Profiling relied on immunoSEQ multiplex PCR, and the TCRdb table lists in-frame clones only, not all of them. The V and J calls and clone size come from that table; D and trimming were worked out from the DNA. The data hold about 300,000 clones, with around 92% observed a single time. These data originate in a study of blood T cell repertoires in COVID-19. Across the whole study: COVID-19 samples from acute and convalescent phases originated in the United States, Italy and Spain. In each case, the material was cDNA or gDNA derived from T cells, B-cell-depleted T cells, or PBMCs.

Trimming removed 5 bases from V and 6 bases from J, with 17 bases in between. The V gene's germline CDR1 is SGDLS and CDR2 YYNGEE. The CDR3 is made up of 14 amino acids. The V call is TRBV9, the J call TRBJ2-5, with a weak D call TRBD1 (5 bases). The sample was peripheral blood. The clonotype comes from a man between 18 and 35 years old who had recovered from COVID-19. Written as DNA, the CDR3 is TGTGCCAGCAGGGTCAAACCGCACAGGAAGACCCAGTACTTC. It specifies CASRVKPHRKTQYF.